These 14 T cell receptor beta chains originate from one sample sequenced in a study of blood T cell repertoires in COVID-19. TCRdb's table, derived via immunoSEQ multiplex PCR, lists solely in-frame clones and lacks some. The sample lists roughly 200,000 clones, roughly 77% occurring once. Sequencing was carried out using PBMCs or T cells enriched from blood (not recorded which). Receptor source: a man aged 40-49 years who had recovered from COVID-19.

The chain carries TRBV6-5 and TRBJ2-7; D may be TRBD1 (5 bases). The germline gives CDR1 MNHEY, CDR2 SVGAGI. V shed 2 bases and J shed 3 bases, with 8 bases lying between them. The CDR3 consists of 13 residues. The CDR3 region has the DNA TGTGCCAGCAGTTACAGGGGCGTCTACGAGCAGTACTTC. Its translation is CASSYRGVYEQYF.

The CDR3 loop is CASSRTSGPPYEQYF. In nucleotides, the CDR3 is TGTGCCAGCTCACGGACTAGCGGGCCCCCCTACGAGCAGTACTTC. The chain combines TRBV18 with TRBJ2-7; 11 nucleotides match TRBD2. CDR3 size: 15 residues. Per the germline V gene, CDR1 is KGHSH and CDR2 is LQKENI. V shed 4 bases and J 2 bases; nucleotides not matched to a gene: 4.

Regarding this clone: Other DNA sequences of this sample code for an identical CDR3. This sequence joins TRBV2 and TRBJ2-1, with D possibly TRBD2 on 5 matching bases. This CDR3 comprises 13 residues. Germline CDR1 and CDR2: SNHLY and FYNNEI. Trimming took 6 bases from V and 5 from J, leaving 11 bases between them. The CDR3 reads CASSGLADNEQFF. In DNA, the CDR3 is TGTGCCAGCAGCGGCCTAGCCGACAATGAGCAGTTCTTC.

This clone was seen a single time. This chain links TRBV5-4 with TRBJ1-2; 9 nucleotides agree with TRBD1. The CDR3 consists of 15 residues. Germline CDR1 reads SGHNT; CDR2 reads YYREEE (reference sequence). V trimming: 4 bases; J trimming: 0 bases; junction bases outside the gene matches: 4. The CDR3 here is CASSGDRGTNYGYTF. As DNA, the CDR3 is TGTGCCAGCAGCGGTGACAGGGGGACTAACTATGGCTACACCTTC.

The V call is TRBV28, the J call TRBJ1-1; 8 positions agree with TRBD1. There are 15 residues in the CDR3. The J segment lost 10 bases and the V segment lost 4 bases, leaving 14 bases of the junction unmatched. The V gene's germline CDR1 is MDHEN and CDR2 SYDVKM. Written as DNA, the CDR3 is TGTGCCAGCAGTTCAATTGGACAGGGCGGTTGGGCAGCTTTCTTT. Amino acids: CASSSIGQGGWAAFF.

The rearrangement links TRBV6-5 to TRBJ1-4, with 7 bases aligning to TRBD1. Losses at the gene ends were 7 bases for V and 4 bases for J; bases not matched to a gene: 9. The CDR3 is 15 residues long. Germline assignment: CDR1 MNHEY and CDR2 SVGAGI. The CDR3 spells CASNLRDRDNEKLFF. CDR3 DNA: TGTGCCAGCAACCTGAGAGACAGGGATAATGAAAAACTGTTTTTT.

Concerning this clone itself: Its ends do not fully match the called genes, so a read error is possible. J is TRBJ1-1 and V is TRBV12-3 or TRBV12-4; D not certain. CDR3 length: 11 amino acids. CDR3 sequence: CVSSTLREAFF. The CDR3 DNA reads as TGTGTCAGCAGCACCCTTAGAGAAGCTTTCTTT.

The V call is TRBV27, the J call TRBJ1-2; a weak D match, TRBD1 (6 bases). Germline values: CDR1 MNHEY, CDR2 SMNVEV (reference sequence). This CDR3 comprises 17 residues. V dropped 5 bases and J dropped 1 base, with 20 bases sitting between them. The CDR3 DNA reads TGTGCCAGCAGTGCCCTAAGGGCAGGGGAATATAACTATGGCTACACCTTC. It is translated as CASSALRAGEYNYGYTF.

The chain joins TRBV28 to TRBJ1-4, with 8 bases identical to TRBD1. The length of the CDR3 is 17 residues. Trimming removed 5 bases from V and 0 bases from J; junction bases left unmatched: 8. Germline loops: CDR1 MDHEN, CDR2 SYDVKM. In nucleotides, the CDR3 is TGTGCCAGCAGTACTAATACAGGGGGAACAACTAATGAAAAACTGTTTTTT. Its translation is CASSTNTGGTTNEKLFF.

The CDR3 sequence: CASSLGLASYNEQFF. The CDR3 DNA follows: TGTGCCAGCAGCTTGGGACTAGCCTCGTACAATGAGCAGTTCTTC. The V and J genes are TRBV7-2 and TRBJ2-1, with 9 bases aligning to TRBD2. CDR3 size: 15 residues. Germline V gene sequence: CDR1 SGHTA, CDR2 FQGNSA. V trimming: 3 bases; J trimming: 4 bases; junction bases outside the gene matches: 4.

This clone showed up just a few times. The chain has TRBV9 and TRBJ2-2; D might be TRBD2 (6 bases). The CDR3 sequence is 14 residues long. V lost 1 base and J 5 bases, leaving 9 bases between the germline ends. Germline assignment: CDR1 SGDLS and CDR2 YYNGEE. The CDR3 sequence: CASSVYAGTGELFF. DNA for the CDR3: TGTGCCAGCAGCGTATACGCGGGGACCGGGGAGCTGTTTTTT.

This clone has just a few counts. The chain recombines TRBV9 with TRBJ2-2; D unclear. V lost 0 bases and J 6 bases, leaving 12 bases between the germline ends. The germline V gene encodes CDR1 SGDLS and CDR2 YYNGEE. The CDR3 is 15 amino acids. The CDR3 DNA is TGTGCCAGCAGCGTAGCGGCAGGAAGGTCCGGGGAGCTGTTTTTT. It translates to CASSVAAGRSGELFF. Filled out from reference TRBV9 and TRBJ2-2, the complete variable domain reads DSGVTQTPKHLITATGQRVTLRCSPRSGDLSVYWYQQSLDQGLQFLIQYYNGEERAKGNILERFSAQQFPDLHSELNLSSLELGDSALYFCASSVAAGRSGELFFGEGSRLTVL.

The chain is built from TRBV2 and TRBJ2-5, with 13 bases identical to TRBD2. The trim removed 5 bases at V and 3 bases at J, leaving 12 bases unmatched. Germline V gives CDR1 SNHLY, CDR2 FYNNEI. The CDR3 loop spans 18 amino acids. CDR3 bases: TGTGCCAGCAGTCAGCAACTAGCGGGGGGGCCGCTCGAAGAGACCCAGTACTTC. Protein product: CASSQQLAGGPLEETQYF.

The CDR3 is CASSSPGHLLNTEAFF. The CDR3 bases are TGTGCCAGCAGTTCCCCGGGACACCTCTTGAACACTGAAGCTTTCTTT. This chain joins TRBV28 and TRBJ1-1; tentatively, D is TRBD1 (6 bases). Trimming cost V 4 bases and J 0 bases, with 15 bases left between them. This CDR3 is built from 16 residues. CDR1 and CDR2 from the germline V gene are MDHEN and SYDVKM.